One and the same sample provided the 14 T cell receptor beta chains below, sequenced in a study of shared clonotypes between healthy human individuals. Using immunoSEQ multiplex PCR, the repertoire was profiled, and TCRdb retains in-frame clones only, with some absent. The sample contains around 1.9 million clones, just over 90% of which appear only once. Selected positively for CCR7 and CD45RO-negative, naive CD8 cells excluded terminally differentiated effector memory CD45RA+ cells. Sequencing was carried out using naive CD8+ T cells from PBMCs. Source of these receptors: a man younger than 35 in good health. Some clones in this sample may be carry-over from other donors' samples.

This chain connects TRBV7-9 to TRBJ2-2, with D unclear. V lost 1 base and J lost 1, with 7 bases in between. Germline-derived CDR1 and CDR2 are SEHNR and FQNEAQ (reference sequence). CDR3 length: 15 amino acids. The CDR3: CASSLDFLNTGELFF. CDR3 in DNA: TGTGCCAGCAGCTTAGACTTTTTGAACACCGGGGAGCTGTTTTTT.

A few counts support this clone. Other nucleotide sequences from this sample produce the same CDR3. This chain uses TRBV2 with TRBJ1-5; weak D call: TRBD1 (6 bases). V lost 1 base to trimming and J lost 0 bases, with 7 bases between them. CDR3 length: 15 residues. Germline loops: CDR1 SNHLY, CDR2 FYNNEI. CDR3 nucleotides: TGTGCCAGCAGTGAAGGACAGGCTAGCAATCAGCCCCAGCATTTT. Amino acid sequence: CASSEGQASNQPQHF. Full variable domain (outside the CDR3, taken from reference TRBV2 and TRBJ1-5): EPEVTQTPSHQVTQMGQEVILRCVPISNHLYFYWYRQILGQKVEFLVSFYNNEISEKSEIFDDQFSVERPDGSNFTLKIRSTKLEDSAMYFCASSEGQASNQPQHFGDGTRLSIL.

The DNA for the CDR3 is TGTGCCAGCAGCTTGTGGGAGGCAACTTTTGATGAGCAGTTCTTC. Translation: CASSLWEATFDEQFF. V and J are TRBV7-9 and TRBJ2-1; a weak D match, TRBD2 (6 bases). Germline lookup yields CDR1 SEHNR and CDR2 FQNEAQ (reference sequence). The CDR3 loop spans 15 amino acids. V lost 3 bases and J lost 8, with 17 bases in between.

The rearrangement joins TRBV7-8 to TRBJ1-3; D is unresolved. Germline loops: CDR1 SGHVS, CDR2 FQNEAQ. CDR3 size: 14 residues. V lost 1 base and J 7 bases, leaving 11 bases between the germline ends. The CDR3 is CASSLGGFLNTIYF. CDR3 DNA sequence: TGTGCCAGCAGCTTAGGTGGCTTTCTGAACACCATATATTTT.

This chain joins TRBV9 and TRBJ2-1; D perhaps matches TRBD2 (5 bases). The germline CDR1 and CDR2 sequences are SGDLS and YYNGEE. The CDR3 contains 13 residues. V lost 1 base and J lost 12, with 14 bases in between. The CDR3 DNA follows: TGTGCCAGCAGCGTATCGGGGTACCTAGGGCAGTTCTTC. It codes for CASSVSGYLGQFF.

The gene calls are TRBV7-9 and TRBJ1-1; TRBD1 agrees at 8 bases. Unmatched junction bases numbered 12, after V lost 5 bases and J lost 4 bases. The CDR3 spans 16 residues. From germline, CDR1 is SEHNR and CDR2 FQNEAQ (reference sequence). The CDR3 loop is CASSVTGVEPPTEAFF. CDR3 coding DNA: TGTGCCAGCAGCGTGACAGGGGTGGAGCCCCCCACTGAAGCTTTCTTT. The full variable domain, with the rest looked up from reference TRBV7-9 and TRBJ1-1, is DTGVSQNPRHKITKRGQNVTFRCDPISEHNRLYWYRQTLGQGPEFLTYFQNEAQLEKSRLLSDRFSAERPKGSFSTLEIQRTEQGDSAMYLCASSVTGVEPPTEAFFGQGTRLTVV.

The chain carries TRBV11-2 and TRBJ2-7; D is unclear. The CDR3 is 16 amino acids. Per germline, CDR1 SGHAT and CDR2 FQNNGV. The ends were cut back, 1 base at V and 1 base at J, with 14 bases in the middle. CDR3 amino acids: CASSLVREGSSYEQYF. CDR3 DNA: TGTGCCAGCAGCTTAGTGCGCGAAGGCAGTTCCTACGAGCAGTACTTC.

This clone was seen only a few times. The chain couples TRBV2 to TRBJ2-2; 8 bases are a match to TRBD1. Germline CDR1 is SNHLY and CDR2 is FYNNEI. The CDR3 runs 11 residues. V lost 10 bases, J lost 10 bases, and 5 bases stayed unmatched. The CDR3 loop is CATGGSEELFF. The CDR3 coding sequence is TGTGCCACAGGGGGCAGTGAGGAGCTGTTTTTT.

V usage is TRBV7-9 and J usage is TRBJ2-2; 11 bases agree with TRBD2. This CDR3 spans 19 amino acids. The V gene end was trimmed by 2 bases and the J gene end by 1 base; junction bases not matched to a gene: 9. Germline loops: CDR1 SEHNR, CDR2 FQNEAQ (reference sequence). CDR3 protein: CASSLNLRGLAGNTGELFF. For the CDR3, the DNA is TGTGCCAGCAGCTTAAATCTCCGAGGACTAGCGGGGAACACCGGGGAGCTGTTTTTT.

This chain joins TRBV9 and TRBJ2-1, with 7 bases fitting TRBD1. The V segment lost 0 bases and the J segment 7 bases; nucleotides outside the gene matches: 1. The CDR3 is made up of 13 amino acids. Per the germline V gene, CDR1 is SGDLS and CDR2 is YYNGEE. CDR3 sequence: CASSVEQGNEQFF. CDR3 in DNA: TGTGCCAGCAGCGTAGAACAGGGGAATGAGCAGTTCTTC.

Note on this clone: This sample includes further DNA sequences coding for the same CDR3. The rearrangement uses TRBV5-6 and TRBJ2-1, with no clear D. CDR3 length: 11 amino acids. Germline loops: CDR1 SGHDT, CDR2 YYEEEE. V lost 0 bases, J lost 9 bases, and 4 bases lay in between. The CDR3 DNA follows: TGTGCCAGCAGCTTGGCCTCTGAGCAGTTCTTC. This encodes CASSLASEQFF.

This clone was observed a handful of times. The rearrangement uses TRBV29-1 and TRBJ1-1; tentative D call: TRBD1 (6 bases). V gave up 1 base and J gave up 8 bases, with 11 bases separating them. This CDR3 is built from 12 residues. From germline, CDR1 is SQVTM and CDR2 ANQGSEA. In nucleotides, the CDR3 is TGCAGCGTTGAAGGAGGGGGGCTCGAAGCTTTCTTT. Amino acid sequence: CSVEGGGLEAFF. The full variable domain, completed using reference TRBV29-1 and TRBJ1-1, is SAVISQKPSRDICQRGTSLTIQCQVDSQVTMMFWYRQQPGQSLTLIATANQGSEATYESGFVIDKFPISRPNLTFSTLTVSNMSPEDSSIYLCSVEGGGLEAFFGQGTRLTVV.

This chain links TRBV7-2 with TRBJ2-1; D is undetermined. Germline V gene data show CDR1 as SGHTA and CDR2 as FQGNSA. The CDR3 runs to 15 residues. Between the trimmed V and J ends, which lost 3 bases and 8 bases, there was a span of 17 bases. CDR3 loop: CASSLRAGDEDEQFF. The CDR3, as DNA: TGTGCCAGCAGCTTGAGAGCCGGTGACGAAGATGAGCAGTTCTTC. Drawing the rest from reference TRBV7-2 and TRBJ2-1, the complete variable domain is GAGVSQSPSNKVTEKGKDVELRCDPISGHTALYWYRQSLGQGLEFLIYFQGNSAPDKSGLPSDRFSAERTGGSVSTLTIQRTQQEDSAVYLCASSLRAGDEDEQFFGPGTRLTVL.

The genes are TRBV29-1 and TRBJ2-1; D may be TRBD2 (5 bases). With 1 base removed from V and 8 bases from J, the gap between germline ends came to 15 bases. Germline-derived CDR1 and CDR2 are SQVTM and ANQGSEA. The CDR3 is made up of 14 amino acids. CDR3 region: CSVEALGLAYEQFF. CDR3 nucleotides: TGCAGCGTTGAAGCCTTAGGTCTAGCCTATGAGCAGTTCTTC.